Sequencing of this TCR beta chain was carried out in a study of T cells in Graves' hyperthyroidism and ophthalmopathy. This clonotype has ten or more counts. The antigen is undetermined. Findings and caveats of the study: Most thyroid clonotypes expanded above 0.001 were also detected in blood.

TCR beta CDR3 sequences were amplified from RNA transcripts. Initially, a first-round RT-PCR of the TCR CDR3 employed the HTBI primer set. TCRdb reprocessed the multiplex PCR reads via MiXCR and lists one record per CDR3 protein. The sample has a few hundred thousand distinct CDR3 sequences, 15% to 18% seen once; the top ten hold around 7.5%. Sequencing input: blood. The sequence was collected from a woman younger than 45 with Graves' hyperthyroidism.

This CDR3 is CASSPVLAGLSGELFF. CDR3 nucleotide sequence: TGTGCCAGCAGCCCCGTACTAGCGGGATTGAGCGGGGAGCTGTTTTTT. The chain combines TRBV3-1 with TRBJ2-2, with 10 positions matching TRBD2. Losses at the gene ends were 4 bases for V and 7 bases for J; bases not matched to a gene: 9. The CDR3 extends over 16 amino acids. Germline CDR1 reads LGHDT; CDR2 reads YNNKEL (reference sequence).